This is a list of T cell receptor beta chains from one sample in a study of blood T cell repertoires in COVID-19. The assay was immunoSEQ multiplex PCR, and TCRdb's table has in-frame clones only and misses some. The sample has 45,000 or so clones; more than 65% are singletons. The sequenced sample was peripheral blood. The receptor set was obtained from a human donor in a cohort sampled during active COVID-19. The conserved cysteine and the conserved F or W are not part of the CDR3 here. The order of the fields is CDR3 length, V gene, J gene, CDR3 protein.

11,TRBV14,TRBJ2-1,ASSQDSTLQQF
11,TRBV7-9,TRBJ2-7,ASSHRRGHEQY
11,TRBV7-2,TRBJ1-6,ASSSRTDSPLH
11,TRBV29-1,TRBJ2-7,SVGPNGGYEQY
14,TRBV5-1,TRBJ2-1,ASSEGLAGSFGEQF
12,TRBV5-1,TRBJ2-3,ASSLGLASDTQY
13,TRBV4-3,TRBJ1-5,ASSQDSSSNQPQH
13,TRBV6-6,TRBJ2-2,ASSYQRGNTGELF
13,TRBV6-5,TRBJ2-3,ASRGLTGATDTQY
11,TRBV2,TRBJ2-7,ASSVVTTYEQY
12,TRBV29-1,TRBJ2-1,SGRSFKSYNEQF
12,TRBV27,TRBJ2-2,ASSLGARTGELF
11,TRBV29-1,TRBJ1-5,SVRGGGNQPQH
14,TRBV24-1,TRBJ2-1,ATSDPGQGGDNEQF
13,TRBV24-1,TRBJ2-5,ATSDYVAGQETQY
15,TRBV24-1,TRBJ2-2,ATSDPSGIRNTGELF
17,TRBV6-1,TRBJ2-3,ASSEPSPGLAVFTDTQY
10,TRBV11-3,TRBJ1-2,ASSLTGDTYT
14,TRBV5-1,TRBJ2-5,ASSWGTDSVQETQY
15,TRBV6-2/TRBV6-3,TRBJ2-7,ASSYSLLGQSSYEQY
13,TRBV4-2,TRBJ2-2,ASSQDARGTGELF
16,TRBV4-1,TRBJ2-1,ASSQFFAGETNYNEQF
15,TRBV4-1,TRBJ2-5,ASSQEPSPRGKETQY
14,TRBV4-2,TRBJ1-2,ASSQEGRGQDYGYT
12,TRBV6-5,TRBJ2-3,ATNRAGGGHTQY
11,TRBV30,TRBJ1-2,AWTGQANYGYT
9,TRBV7-2,TRBJ2-5,ASSLVETQY
11,TRBV5-8,TRBJ2-7,ASSTRDFYEQY
14,TRBV7-2,TRBJ2-3,ASSLDLAGGIDTRY
12,TRBV10-3,TRBJ2-3,AISGLANLDTQY